This T cell receptor (beta chain) was recorded in a study of Ad26.COV2.S vaccination and SARS-CoV-2 variants. To note about this clone: Its specificity is not known.

Produced via immunoSEQ multiplex PCR; TCRdb's table is partial and in-frame only. Of roughly 380,000 clones in the sample, roughly 87% were seen once. Treatment specified: approximately 18 received Ad26.COV2.S at low or high dose, single or two shots; about 5 received placebo; per-sample allocation not given. Day 63 after the first injection of vaccine or placebo was the sampling time. V lost 3 bases and J 3 bases, leaving 8 bases between the germline ends. Germline lookup yields CDR1 ENHRY and CDR2 SYGVKD. The CDR3 runs 14 residues. Study findings and constraints: Spike-specific TCR breadth was greater after Ad26.COV2.S than placebo. Responses of spike-specific T cells (both CD8+ and CD4+) reportedly showed substantial breadth after vaccination.

This sample comprised peripheral blood, obtained in a trial of Ad26.COV2.S vaccine versus placebo. This chain connects TRBV10-3 to TRBJ2-2; D is unclear. This TCR was recovered from a person aged 18-65 years who received the Ad26.COV2.S COVID-19 vaccine or a placebo. The chain's CDR3 is CAISDVRDTGELFF. DNA for the CDR3: TGTGCCATCAGTGATGTCAGAGACACCGGGGAGCTGTTTTTT.